This T cell receptor beta chain originates from a study of T cell responses to AZD1222 COVID-19 vaccine. Study conclusions and caveats: Unmutated variant regions are reportedly the target of nearly half of TCRs that are spike-specific. There were mostly white British donors and more females than males, and clonal diversity was possibly underestimated.

Clones were read by immunoSEQ multiplex PCR, and TCRdb kept only the in-frame ones, dropping some. The repertoire holds more than 150,000 clones, with around 93% as singletons. Germline V gene data show CDR1 as MNHNY and CDR2 as SVGAGI (reference sequence). Trimming took off 2 bases at V and 9 bases at J, with 16 bases between the two ends. This CDR3 comprises 14 residues. A note on this clone: Its cognate antigen is unknown.

The specimen was peripheral blood, collected on day 0 of AZD1222 vaccination. The rearrangement joins TRBV6-6 to TRBJ1-1; D remains ambiguous. This clonotype was obtained from an adult in good health. The CDR3 loop reads CASSYTDGSPKAFF. CDR3 nucleotides: TGTGCCAGCAGTTACACGGACGGGTCCCCTAAAGCTTTCTTT.